The source of this T cell receptor beta chain is a study of blood T cell repertoires in COVID-19. About the study: PBMCs, B-cell-depleted T cells, or T cells were the source of the cDNA or gDNA that made up the material.

The CDR3 runs to 17 residues. The J segment lost 0 bases and the V segment lost 5 bases, leaving 12 bases of the junction unmatched. The germline CDR1 and CDR2 sequences are SEHNR and FQNEAQ (reference sequence). TCRdb keeps only in-frame clones here, not all; method: immunoSEQ multiplex PCR. This sample carries 250,000 to 400,000 clones, roughly nine tenths of them seen once, and the ten largest clones take roughly 2.8%. J is TRBJ2-7 and V is TRBV7-9; TRBD2 agrees at 8 bases. This clonotype originated in a woman aged 25 to 39 with COVID-19, enrolled during active disease. The sequencing input was peripheral blood. Here the CDR3 reads CASSPTIAGLRSYEQYF. CDR3 nucleotides: TGTGCCAGCAGCCCGACCATAGCGGGACTGCGCTCCTACGAGCAGTACTTC.